This entry features one T cell receptor beta chain sequence. The antigen remains unidentified. Unique molecular identifiers were used to barcode this TCRbeta library. TCRdb re-called the PCR reads through MiXCR, storing one row per CDR3 protein. Of just over 200,000 distinct CDR3 sequences listed, approximately 8% are singletons. The data originate from a study of T-cell reconstitution after alpha-beta-depleted transplantation in children. The study, taken as a whole, reports: Reportedly, only several hundred clones from non-depleted graft cells drove alpha-beta T-cell counts at about two months. T-cell counts and diversity at one year following transplant were attributed mainly to newly produced T cells.

Sequencing used PBMCs, mostly from graft donor cells, obtained 360 days after TCRalphabeta/CD19-depleted stem cell transplant. The source is a male patient between 2 and 15 years old who had a stem cell transplant for acute myeloid leukemia, so the T cells may come from the graft donor.

In DNA form, the CDR3 reads TGCAGCGTTGCGGGGGTTGGGGCCAACGTCCTGACTTTC. It is translated as CSVAGVGANVLTF. The rearrangement links TRBV29-1 to TRBJ2-6; a possible D gene is TRBD2 (6 bases). Germline values: CDR1 SQVTM, CDR2 ANQGSEA. The CDR3 runs 13 residues. V shed 4 bases and J shed 3 bases, with 7 bases lying between them. Full variable domain (missing parts from reference TRBV29-1 and TRBJ2-6): SAVISQKPSRDICQRGTSLTIQCQVDSQVTMMFWYRQQPGQSLTLIATANQGSEATYESGFVIDKFPISRPNLTFSTLTVSNMSPEDSSIYLCSVAGVGANVLTFGAGSRLTVL.